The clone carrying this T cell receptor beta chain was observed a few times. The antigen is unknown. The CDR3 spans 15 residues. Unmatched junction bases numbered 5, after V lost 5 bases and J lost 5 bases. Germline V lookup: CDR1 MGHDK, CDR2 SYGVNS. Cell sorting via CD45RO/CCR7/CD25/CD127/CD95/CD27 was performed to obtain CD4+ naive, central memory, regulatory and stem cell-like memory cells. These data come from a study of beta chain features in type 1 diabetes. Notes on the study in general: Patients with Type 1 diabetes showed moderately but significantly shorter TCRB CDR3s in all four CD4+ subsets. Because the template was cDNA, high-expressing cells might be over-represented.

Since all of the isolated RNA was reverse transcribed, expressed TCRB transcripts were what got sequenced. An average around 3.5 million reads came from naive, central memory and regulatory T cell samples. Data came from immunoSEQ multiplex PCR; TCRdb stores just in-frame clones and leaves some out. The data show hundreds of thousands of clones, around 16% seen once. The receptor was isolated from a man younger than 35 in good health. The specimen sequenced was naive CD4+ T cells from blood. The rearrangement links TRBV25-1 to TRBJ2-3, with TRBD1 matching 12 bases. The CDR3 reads CASSTGQGALDTQYF. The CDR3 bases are TGTGCCAGCAGTACGGGACAGGGGGCTTTAGATACGCAGTATTTT. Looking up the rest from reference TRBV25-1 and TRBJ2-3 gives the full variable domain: EADIYQTPRYLVIGTGKKITLECSQTMGHDKMYWYQQDPGMELHLIHYSYGVNSTEKGDLSSESTVSRIRTEHFPLTLESARPSHTSQYLCASSTGQGALDTQYFGPGTRLTVL.